The 20 T cell receptor beta chains given below trace back to one sample, sequenced in a study of blood T cell repertoires in COVID-19 (dated by TCRdb to 2018 to 2021). The library was produced with the immunoSEQ multiplex PCR assay. The clones in this table, taken by TCRdb from immuneACCESS, are in-frame only. Not every clone is retained; where verified, under half of the shortfall comes from an unresolved V gene, and the cause of the rest is unknown. The sample table holds about 440,000 clones, of which 80% to 90% were seen once. 4.3% of the sample goes to the ten largest clones. The sample taken for sequencing was peripheral blood. All receptors derive from a woman aged 30 to 39 with acute or convalescent COVID-19.

The CDR3 nucleotides read TGTGCCAGCAGCTTGGCTCCGGCTAATGAAAAACTGTTTTTT. The encoded protein is CASSLAPANEKLFF. The chain recombines TRBV5-6 with TRBJ1-4, with D uncertain. This CDR3 region has 14 residues. Germline CDR1 SGHDT, CDR2 YYEEEE. V was pared by 0 bases and J by 3 bases, with 6 bases between.

For this clone: The identical CDR3 is also encoded by other nucleotide sequences in the sample. The chain links TRBV5-1 to TRBJ2-5; tentative D call: TRBD2 (5 bases). CDR3 size: 12 residues. V was pared by 0 bases and J by 5 bases, with 5 bases between. Germline V gene sequence: CDR1 SGHRS, CDR2 YFSETQ. CDR3 region: CASSLAGETQYF. For the CDR3, the DNA is TGCGCCAGCAGCTTGGCGGGGGAGACCCAGTACTTC.

This clone was seen a single time. This sequence joins TRBV9 and TRBJ1-1; D uncertain. The CDR3 is made up of 15 amino acids. Trimming left V 0 bases short and J 0 bases short, with 9 bases between. Germline V CDR1 and CDR2: SGDLS, YYNGEE. The CDR3 spells CASSVAGYMNTEAFF. CDR3 bases: TGTGCCAGCAGCGTAGCGGGGTACATGAACACTGAAGCTTTCTTT.

V gene TRBV2 combines with J gene TRBJ1-5; the D gene is possibly TRBD1 (6 bases). CDR3 length equals 14 residues. CDR1 and CDR2 (germline): SNHLY, FYNNEI. The ends were cut back, 7 bases at V and 5 bases at J, with 15 bases in the middle. The CDR3 sequence: CASNKQGGDQPQHF. The CDR3 DNA reads TGTGCCAGCAACAAACAGGGCGGTGATCAGCCCCAGCATTTT. The full variable domain, completed using reference TRBV2 and TRBJ1-5, is EPEVTQTPSHQVTQMGQEVILRCVPISNHLYFYWYRQILGQKVEFLVSFYNNEISEKSEIFDDQFSVERPDGSNFTLKIRSTKLEDSAMYFCASNKQGGDQPQHFGDGTRLSIL.

The J gene is TRBJ2-5, the V gene TRBV18; 8 bases agree with TRBD2. The CDR3 totals 16 residues. Germline V gives CDR1 KGHSH, CDR2 LQKENI. Trimming at V came to 4 bases and at J to 4 bases, leaving 11 bases not matched to a gene. CDR3 amino acids: CASSQTGGGPGETQYF. Here the CDR3 DNA reads TGTGCCAGCTCACAAACTGGCGGGGGGCCTGGAGAGACCCAGTACTTC.

This clone has just one count. This rearrangement joins TRBV5-5 to TRBJ1-1; no clear D. V lost 4 bases and J lost 2, with 21 bases in between. This CDR3 has 17 residues. The germline gives CDR1 SGHKS, CDR2 YYEKEE (reference sequence). CDR3 amino acids: CASSAIKYRESNTEAFF. The CDR3 DNA sequence: TGTGCCAGCAGCGCCATTAAATACCGGGAGTCAAACACTGAAGCTTTCTTT.

J is TRBJ1-6 and V is TRBV6-5, with TRBD1 as a possible D gene (6 bases). Germline V gene lookup returns CDR1 MNHEY and CDR2 SVGAGI. This CDR3 spans 14 amino acids. Trimming took off 6 bases at V and 8 bases at J, with 14 bases between the two ends. Here the CDR3 reads CASSVKQGDSPLHF. For the CDR3, the DNA is TGTGCCAGCAGCGTTAAACAGGGTGATTCACCCCTCCACTTT.

This clone was seen just once. V is TRBV28 and J is TRBJ2-3, with D tentatively TRBD1 (6 bases). This CDR3 spans 15 amino acids. Deletions cut 6 bases from V and 4 bases from J, with 17 bases between. Germline V lookup: CDR1 MDHEN, CDR2 SYDVKM. This CDR3 is CASSKLQGRSDTQYF. Here the CDR3 DNA reads TGTGCCAGCAGCAAACTTCAGGGGCGCTCAGATACGCAGTATTTT.

V gene TRBV7-9 combines with J gene TRBJ1-1; D not certain. Germline V lookup: CDR1 SEHNR, CDR2 FQNEAQ (reference sequence). V was shortened by 5 bases and J by 10 bases, with 14 bases between the two germline ends. The CDR3 is 12 residues long. The chain's CDR3 is CASSKFQEVAFF. As DNA, the CDR3 is TGTGCCAGCAGCAAATTTCAGGAGGTAGCTTTCTTT.

This clone was counted a few times. The chain is built from TRBV7-3 and TRBJ1-6; possible D gene TRBD1, 5 bases. The CDR3 extends over 13 amino acids. Germline assignment: CDR1 SGHTA and CDR2 FQGTGA. Trimming stripped 5 bases from V and 8 bases from J, with 10 bases between. The CDR3 loop reads CASSPTRDSPLHF. CDR3 DNA: TGTGCCAGCAGCCCAACCAGGGATTCACCCCTCCACTTT. The full variable domain, with the rest looked up from reference TRBV7-3 and TRBJ1-6, is GAGVSQTPSNKVTEKGKYVELRCDPISGHTALYWYRQSLGQGPEFLIYFQGTGAADDSGLPNDRFFAVRPEGSVSTLKIQRTERGDSAVYLCASSPTRDSPLHFGNGTRLTVT.

The chain is built from TRBV5-1 and TRBJ1-2; the D gene is possibly TRBD1 (6 bases). The CDR3 spans 17 residues. V lost 5 bases and J lost 4, with 24 bases in between. In germline, CDR1 is SGHRS, CDR2 YFSETQ. CDR3 in amino acids: CASRDSGTLTGGYGYTF. The CDR3 nucleotides are TGCGCCAGCAGGGACTCCGGGACACTTACCGGCGGCTATGGCTACACCTTC.

The V call is TRBV10-1, the J call TRBJ1-1; D possibly corresponds to TRBD1 (6 bases). The CDR3 runs to 17 residues. Germline V gene lookup returns CDR1 WNHNN and CDR2 SYGVQD (reference sequence). Trimming removed 0 bases from V and 1 base from J, with 15 bases in between. CDR3 amino acids: CASSESRGKDRNTEAFF. Here the CDR3 DNA reads TGCGCCAGCAGTGAGTCTCGCGGTAAGGACAGGAACACTGAAGCTTTCTTT.

The chain recombines TRBV6-1 with TRBJ2-3; TRBD2 is a possible D gene (7 bases). Per the germline V gene, CDR1 is MNHNS and CDR2 is SASEGT. The CDR3 covers 15 residues. The V end was cut by 3 bases, the J end by 4 bases, with 14 bases between. Here the CDR3 DNA reads TGTGCCAGCAGTGAGGGGGGGGCGTTGGCAGATACGCAGTATTTT. It yields the protein CASSEGGALADTQYF.

The rearrangement links TRBV19 to TRBJ1-2; TRBD1 matches at 9 bases. The CDR3 has 17 residues. CDR1 and CDR2 from the germline V gene are LNHDA and SQIVND (reference sequence). J lost 2 bases, V lost 4 bases, and 11 bases had no gene match. The DNA for the CDR3 is TGTGCCAGTAGTACCGCTGGCTTGACAGGGGGAAACTATGGCTACACCTTC. Translating it yields CASSTAGLTGGNYGYTF.

The V and J genes are TRBV4-1 and TRBJ1-5; no clear D. This CDR3 spans 20 amino acids. V shed 1 base and J shed 4 bases, with 26 bases lying between them. CDR1 and CDR2 (germline): MGHRA, YSYEKL. The CDR3 is CASSQGPLRRIGRRNQPQHF. CDR3 coding DNA: TGCGCCAGCAGCCAAGGGCCATTGAGGCGGATAGGCCGCCGGAATCAGCCCCAGCATTTT.

CDR3 loop: CASSLSLEGYEQFF. CDR3 sequence (DNA): TGTGCCAGCAGCTTATCGCTGGAGGGGTATGAGCAGTTCTTC. V is TRBV7-9 and J is TRBJ2-1; tentative D call: TRBD2 (6 bases). Looked up from germline, CDR1 is SEHNR and CDR2 is FQNEAQ (reference sequence). This CDR3 comprises 14 residues. The germline V and J ends were trimmed by 2 bases and 8 bases, with 13 bases remaining between them.

About this clone: This same CDR3 is encoded by further DNA sequences in the sample. The chain combines TRBV2 with TRBJ2-7, with 7 bases matching TRBD1. With 7 bases clipped from V and 3 bases from J, the junction kept 6 bases outside the gene matches. In germline, CDR1 is SNHLY, CDR2 FYNNEI. This CDR3 region has 13 residues. CDR3 region: CASIRDRDYEQYF. The CDR3 bases are TGTGCCAGCATCCGGGACAGAGACTACGAGCAGTACTTC.

The chain uses TRBV5-1 and TRBJ1-1; TRBD1 is a possible D gene (5 bases). Trimming took 3 bases from V and 1 from J, leaving 13 bases between them. The CDR3 covers 15 residues. Per germline, CDR1 SGHRS and CDR2 YFSETQ. CDR3 sequence (DNA): TGCGCCAGCAGCTCGTCGGGCAGGGCGAACACTGAAGCTTTCTTT. Encoded protein: CASSSSGRANTEAFF.

This sequence joins TRBV9 and TRBJ2-2; D might be TRBD1 (5 bases). This CDR3 region has 14 residues. V gave up 0 bases and J gave up 4 bases, with 7 bases separating them. Germline CDR1 reads SGDLS; CDR2 reads YYNGEE. In DNA form, the CDR3 reads TGTGCCAGCAGCGTAGTACAGGTCACCGGGGAGCTGTTTTTT. It codes for CASSVVQVTGELFF.

This chain connects TRBV5-1 to TRBJ2-5, with TRBD1 as a possible D gene (6 bases). The CDR3 is 13 residues long. Germline V gives CDR1 SGHRS, CDR2 YFSETQ. V was trimmed by 1 base and J by 4 bases, leaving 8 bases between them. This chain's CDR3 is CASSLTGPETQYF. CDR3 in DNA: TGCGCCAGCAGCTTGACAGGGCCAGAGACCCAGTACTTC. The full variable domain, rest sourced from reference TRBV5-1 and TRBJ2-5, is KAGVTQTPRYLIKTRGQQVTLSCSPISGHRSVSWYQQTPGQGLQFLFEYFSETQRNKGNFPGRFSGRQFSNSRSEMNVSTLELGDSALYLCASSLTGPETQYFGPGTRLLVL.